This T cell receptor beta chain was recorded in a study of T-cell reconstitution after alpha-beta-depleted transplantation in children. General study findings and limits: At the one-year point after transplant, T-cell counts and TCRbeta diversity were found to come mostly from T cells that had been newly produced. Elevated TCRbeta diversity at day 60 was traced, in some patients, to surviving recipient T cells and thymic progenitors. Approximately two months post-transplant, alpha-beta T cells reportedly originated from several hundred expanded graft clones.

Per germline, CDR1 DFQATT and CDR2 SNEGSKA (reference sequence). Germline trimming cut 6 bases from V and 5 bases from J; bases unmatched to any gene: 17. This CDR3 is 16 amino acids long. For this clonotype: Its antigen remains unidentified.

TCRbeta library construction was performed incorporating unique molecular identifiers. TCRdb re-derived calls from the PCR reads in MiXCR, one entry per CDR3 protein. The profile shows about a million distinct CDR3 sequences, about 29% of them singletons. The rearrangement uses TRBV20-1 and TRBJ2-3; 7 bases fit TRBD2. The source of this sequence is a boy under two years old who had a stem cell transplant for SCID, so the T cells may come from the graft donor. This specimen consisted of PBMCs, mostly from graft donor cells, obtained 360 days after TCRalphabeta/CD19-depleted stem cell transplant. The CDR3 reads CSATRGGRGVGDTQYF. As DNA, the CDR3 is TGCAGTGCCACTCGGGGAGGGCGAGGGGTGGGAGATACGCAGTATTTT.